This paragraph covers one T cell receptor beta chain sequence. Its antigen remains unknown. A read error may be the cause here, since a much bigger clone is one base away. The data belong to a study of Graves' ophthalmopathy and Graves' hyperthyroidism. Study as a whole: Peripheral blood (taken before any treatment) was collected at initial diagnosis. Findings and caveats of the study: Clonotypes were expanded in thyroid at above 0.001 frequency, and most also appeared in blood. In predicting ophthalmopathy progression, the model reached about 71% sensitivity and roughly 74% specificity.

Germline lookup yields CDR1 SEHNR and CDR2 FQNEAQ (reference sequence). The CDR3 length is 13 residues. Amplification from RNA transcripts yielded the TCR beta CDR3 regions. RT-PCR with HTBI primers came first, then second-round multiplex PCR. A single record per CDR3 protein comes from TCRdb applying MiXCR to the multiplex PCR reads. The sample holds about 700,000 distinct CDR3 sequences, 35% to 50% seen once. The sequence came from an adult man with Graves' ophthalmopathy. The sequenced sample was peripheral blood. This chain joins TRBV7-9 and TRBJ2-7; a possible D gene is TRBD1 (6 bases). The chain's CDR3 is CASQQGNSYEQHF. For the CDR3, the DNA is TGTGCCAGTCAACAGGGTAATTCCTACGAGCAGCACTTC.